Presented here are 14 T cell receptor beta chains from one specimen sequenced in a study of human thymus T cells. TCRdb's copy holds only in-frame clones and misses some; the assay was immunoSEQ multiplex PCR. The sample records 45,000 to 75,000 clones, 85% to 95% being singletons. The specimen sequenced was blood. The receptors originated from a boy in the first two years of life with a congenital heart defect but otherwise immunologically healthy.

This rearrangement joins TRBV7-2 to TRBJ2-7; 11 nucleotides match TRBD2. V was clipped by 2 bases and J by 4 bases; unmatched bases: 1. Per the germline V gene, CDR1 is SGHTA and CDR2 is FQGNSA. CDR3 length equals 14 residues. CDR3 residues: CASSLTSGGYEQYF. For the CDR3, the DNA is TGTGCCAGCAGCTTAACTAGCGGGGGTTACGAGCAGTACTTC. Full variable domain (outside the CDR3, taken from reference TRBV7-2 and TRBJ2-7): GAGVSQSPSNKVTEKGKDVELRCDPISGHTALYWYRQSLGQGLEFLIYFQGNSAPDKSGLPSDRFSAERTGGSVSTLTIQRTQQEDSAVYLCASSLTSGGYEQYFGPGTRLTVT.

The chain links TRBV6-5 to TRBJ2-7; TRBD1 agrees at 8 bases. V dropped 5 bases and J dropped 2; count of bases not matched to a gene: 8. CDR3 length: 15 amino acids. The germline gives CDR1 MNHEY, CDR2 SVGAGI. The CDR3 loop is CASSPSGTGTYEQYF. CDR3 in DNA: TGTGCCAGCAGTCCCTCCGGGACAGGTACCTACGAGCAGTACTTC.

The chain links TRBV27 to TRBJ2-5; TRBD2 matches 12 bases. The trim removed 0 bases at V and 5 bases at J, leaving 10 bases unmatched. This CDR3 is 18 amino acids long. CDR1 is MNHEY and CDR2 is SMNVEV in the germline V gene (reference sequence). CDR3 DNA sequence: TGTGCCAGCAGTTTATCGACTAGCGGGGGTTCTTCGGCGGAGACCCAGTACTTC. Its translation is CASSLSTSGGSSAETQYF.

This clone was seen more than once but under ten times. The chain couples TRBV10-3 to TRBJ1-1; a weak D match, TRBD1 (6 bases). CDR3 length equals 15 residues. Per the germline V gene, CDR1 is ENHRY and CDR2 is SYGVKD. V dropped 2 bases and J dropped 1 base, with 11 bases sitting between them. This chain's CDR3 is CAISEGQIRNTEAFF. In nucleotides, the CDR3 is TGTGCCATCAGTGAGGGACAGATCCGGAACACTGAAGCTTTCTTT.

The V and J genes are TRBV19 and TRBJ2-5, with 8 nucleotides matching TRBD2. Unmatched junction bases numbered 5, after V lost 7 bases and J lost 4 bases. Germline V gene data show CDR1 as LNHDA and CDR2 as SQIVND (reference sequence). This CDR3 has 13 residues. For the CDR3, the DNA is TGTGCCAGTACCTCGGGAGGGGTAGAGACCCAGTACTTC. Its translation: CASTSGGVETQYF.

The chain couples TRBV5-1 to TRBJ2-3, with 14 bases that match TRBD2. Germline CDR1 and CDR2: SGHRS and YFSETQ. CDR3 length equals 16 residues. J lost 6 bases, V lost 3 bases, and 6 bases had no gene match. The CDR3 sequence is CASSSGTSGSRDTQYF. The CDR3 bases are TGCGCCAGCAGCTCTGGGACTAGCGGGAGCAGGGATACGCAGTATTTT.

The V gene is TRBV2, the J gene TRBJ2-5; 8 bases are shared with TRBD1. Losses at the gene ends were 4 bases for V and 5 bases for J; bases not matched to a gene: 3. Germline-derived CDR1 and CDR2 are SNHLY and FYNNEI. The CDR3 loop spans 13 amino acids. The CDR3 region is CASSAGGGETQYF. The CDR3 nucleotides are TGTGCCAGCAGTGCAGGGGGCGGGGAGACCCAGTACTTC. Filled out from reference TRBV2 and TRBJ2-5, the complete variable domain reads EPEVTQTPSHQVTQMGQEVILRCVPISNHLYFYWYRQILGQKVEFLVSFYNNEISEKSEIFDDQFSVERPDGSNFTLKIRSTKLEDSAMYFCASSAGGGETQYFGPGTRLLVL.

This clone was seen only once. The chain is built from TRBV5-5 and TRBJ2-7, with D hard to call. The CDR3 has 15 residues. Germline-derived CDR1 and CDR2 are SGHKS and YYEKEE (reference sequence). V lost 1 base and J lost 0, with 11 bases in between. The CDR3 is CASSLRVTDSYEQYF. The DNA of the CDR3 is TGTGCCAGCAGCTTGCGCGTAACGGACTCCTACGAGCAGTACTTC.

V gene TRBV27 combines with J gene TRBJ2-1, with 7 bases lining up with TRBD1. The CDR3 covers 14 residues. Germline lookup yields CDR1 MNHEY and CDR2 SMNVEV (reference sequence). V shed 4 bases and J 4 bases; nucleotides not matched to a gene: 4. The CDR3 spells CASSYRGGYNEQFF. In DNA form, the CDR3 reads TGTGCCAGCAGTTACAGGGGTGGATACAATGAGCAGTTCTTC.

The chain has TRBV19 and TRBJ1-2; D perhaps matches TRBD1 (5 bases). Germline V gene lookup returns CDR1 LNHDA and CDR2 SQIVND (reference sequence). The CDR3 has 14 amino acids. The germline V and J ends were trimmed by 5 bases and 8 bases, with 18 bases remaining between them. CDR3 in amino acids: CASSFPLGGIGYTF. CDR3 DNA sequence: TGTGCCAGTAGTTTCCCCCTTGGGGGGATCGGCTACACCTTC.

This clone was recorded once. CDR3 nucleotides: TGCGCCAGCAGCCCTAGCGGGGGGGCGGGCAGCACAGATACGCAGTATTTT. Amino acids: CASSPSGGAGSTDTQYF. This sequence joins TRBV4-1 and TRBJ2-3; 12 nucleotides line up with TRBD2. The CDR3 covers 17 residues. V dropped 4 bases and J dropped 0; count of bases not matched to a gene: 5. Germline-derived CDR1 and CDR2 are MGHRA and YSYEKL.

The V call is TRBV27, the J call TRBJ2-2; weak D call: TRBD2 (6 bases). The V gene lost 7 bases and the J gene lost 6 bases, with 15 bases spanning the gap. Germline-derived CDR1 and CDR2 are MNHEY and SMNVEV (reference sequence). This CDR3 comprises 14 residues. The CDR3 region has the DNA TGTGCCAGCACTCTAGGTGGAGGGTCCGGGGAGCTGTTTTTT. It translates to CASTLGGGSGELFF.

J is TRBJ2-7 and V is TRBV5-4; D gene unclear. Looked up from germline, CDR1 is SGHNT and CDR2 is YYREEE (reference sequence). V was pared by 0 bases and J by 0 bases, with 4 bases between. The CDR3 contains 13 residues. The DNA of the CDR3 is TGTGCCAGCAGCTTGGCCAGCTCCTACGAGCAGTACTTC. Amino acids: CASSLASSYEQYF.

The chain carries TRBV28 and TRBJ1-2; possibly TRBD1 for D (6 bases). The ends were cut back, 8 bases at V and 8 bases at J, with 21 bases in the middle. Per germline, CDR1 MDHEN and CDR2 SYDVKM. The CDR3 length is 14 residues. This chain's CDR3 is CASVFRGAQRGYTF. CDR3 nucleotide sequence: TGTGCCAGCGTTTTTAGGGGGGCGCAAAGAGGCTACACCTTC.